A single sample is the source of the 26 T cell receptor beta chains below, sequenced in a study of T cell responses to AZD1222 COVID-19 vaccine (dated by TCRdb to about 2021). The sample's time point label is to be understood as: about 28 days (+/-7) after the second vaccine dose. The sample's treatment or condition label, in plain terms: meningococcal conjugate vaccine given as trial control. The library was built by means of the immunoSEQ multiplex PCR assay. TCRdb re-hosts the immuneACCESS table, in-frame sequences only. Its copies lack some clones; in the studies checked, an unresolved V gene accounts for under half of them, and the cause for the rest is not known. The table for this sample lists 79,000 or so clones; approximately 80% of them were counted only once. The top ten clones comprise roughly 29% of the sample. The specimen was peripheral blood, collected 28 days after the second dose of the MenACWY control vaccine. These receptors were collected from an adult who received the MenACWY meningococcal vaccine as a control.

The chain employs TRBV7-2 and TRBJ2-2; 10 bases match TRBD2. There are 14 residues in the CDR3. Germline V CDR1 and CDR2: SGHTA, FQGNSA. The ends lost 5 bases at V and 7 bases at J; junction bases unmatched: 4. The CDR3 coding sequence is TGTGCCAGCAGCCCAAGGACTAGCGGCGGGGAGCTGTTTTTT. Translation gives CASSPRTSGGELFF.

This rearrangement joins TRBV3-1 (or the pseudogene TRBV3-2) to TRBJ1-1; D uncertain. CDR3 length equals 16 residues. Germline V gives CDR1 LGHDT, CDR2 YNNKEL (reference sequence). With 4 bases removed from V and 1 base from J, the gap between germline ends came to 16 bases. In DNA form, the CDR3 reads TGTGCCAGCAGCCCACGACCGGGTCGTGGGAACACTGAAGCTTTCTTT. This encodes CASSPRPGRGNTEAFF.

The chain recombines TRBV9 with TRBJ2-2; 9 bases map to TRBD2. Germline V lookup: CDR1 SGDLS, CDR2 YYNGEE. The CDR3 sequence is 16 residues long. Trimming took 4 bases from V and 5 from J; bases not matched to a gene: 9. CDR3 in DNA: TGTGCCAGCAGCCCTCGGTTAGCGGGAGTTACCGGGGAGCTGTTTTTT. It encodes CASSPRLAGVTGELFF.

The genes are TRBV11-2 and TRBJ2-2; no reliable D call. This CDR3 is built from 16 residues. The V end was cut by 0 bases, the J end by 0 bases, with 8 bases between. The germline V gene encodes CDR1 SGHAT and CDR2 FQNNGV. CDR3 sequence: CASSLDKGPNTGELFF. The DNA for the CDR3 is TGTGCCAGCAGCTTAGATAAGGGTCCGAACACCGGGGAGCTGTTTTTT.

V gene TRBV18 combines with J gene TRBJ1-1, with a weak D call TRBD1 (5 bases). Trimming pared 4 bases from V and 1 base from J, leaving 10 bases between. CDR3 size: 14 residues. Looked up from germline, CDR1 is KGHSH and CDR2 is LQKENI. The chain's CDR3 is CASSLTGQNTEAFF. DNA of the CDR3: TGTGCCAGCTCACTGACGGGGCAGAACACTGAAGCTTTCTTT.

A few counts support this clone. V is TRBV6-6 and J is TRBJ2-3; D uncertain. Germline V gene lookup returns CDR1 MNHNY and CDR2 SVGAGI (reference sequence). Trimming pared 6 bases from V and 4 bases from J, leaving 17 bases between. The CDR3 has 15 amino acids. CDR3 residues: CASRFSESRADTQYF. The DNA of the CDR3 is TGTGCCAGCAGGTTCAGCGAGAGTAGGGCAGATACGCAGTATTTT.

V gene TRBV18 combines with J gene TRBJ1-2; D ambiguous. The V gene lost 4 bases and the J gene lost 2 bases, with 11 bases spanning the gap. CDR3 size: 14 residues. CDR1 is KGHSH and CDR2 is LQKENI in the germline V gene. The CDR3: CASSQTGRNYGYTF. The CDR3 nucleotides are TGTGCCAGCTCACAAACGGGAAGGAACTATGGCTACACCTTC.

The CDR3 reads CASSIDSGGAQPQHF. As DNA, the CDR3 is TGTGCCAGTAGTATAGATTCGGGGGGGGCTCAGCCCCAGCATTTT. This sequence joins TRBV19 and TRBJ1-5; tentative D call: TRBD1 (6 bases). Trimming pared 0 bases from V and 6 bases from J, leaving 12 bases between. Germline V gene lookup returns CDR1 LNHDA and CDR2 SQIVND (reference sequence). The CDR3 totals 15 residues.

CDR3 nucleotides: TGTGCCAGCAGTGACTCGAAGGGATCACCCCTCCACTTT. This encodes CASSDSKGSPLHF. The rearrangement links TRBV6-4 to TRBJ1-6; D remains ambiguous. CDR1 is MRHNA and CDR2 is SNTAGT in the germline V gene. This CDR3 comprises 13 residues. V lost 0 bases, J lost 10 bases, and 7 bases lay in between.

In this sample, this clone turned up once. This chain uses TRBV5-1 with TRBJ2-1; TRBD2 is a possible D gene (7 bases). V lost 0 bases to trimming and J lost 6 bases, with 16 bases between them. This CDR3 region has 16 residues. Germline CDR1 and CDR2: SGHRS and YFSETQ. CDR3 protein: CASSLAGGGGPNEQFF. The DNA for the CDR3 is TGCGCCAGCAGCTTGGCCGGTGGCGGGGGCCCCAATGAGCAGTTCTTC.

This clone was seen a few times. The V call is TRBV7-2, the J call TRBJ2-1; tentative D call: TRBD2 (7 bases). Germline values: CDR1 SGHTA, CDR2 FQGNSA. Trimming took 5 bases from V and 5 from J, leaving 19 bases between them. The CDR3 extends over 16 amino acids. The CDR3, as DNA: TGTGCCAGCAGCGCAGGGTACGGGGGGCCGCACAATGAGCAGTTCTTC. It translates to CASSAGYGGPHNEQFF.

This sequence joins TRBV7-9 and TRBJ1-1; no firm D call. V lost 4 bases and J lost 0, with 6 bases in between. The CDR3 contains 13 residues. Germline CDR1 is SEHNR and CDR2 is FQNEAQ (reference sequence). The CDR3 sequence: CASSSGLNTEAFF. In DNA, the CDR3 is TGTGCCAGCAGCTCAGGTCTGAACACTGAAGCTTTCTTT.

The chain recombines TRBV27 with TRBJ2-7; D is ambiguous. Germline-derived CDR1 and CDR2 are MNHEY and SMNVEV (reference sequence). There are 14 residues in the CDR3. V gave up 9 bases and J gave up 2 bases, with 17 bases separating them. CDR3 in DNA: TGTGCCAGTAAAGTAGGTCCCGGAACCTACGAGCAGTACTTC. Amino acid sequence: CASKVGPGTYEQYF.

The J gene is TRBJ2-6, the V gene TRBV6-1; TRBD2 might be the D (6 bases). Germline V gene sequence: CDR1 MNHNS, CDR2 SASEGT. The CDR3 sequence is 14 residues long. V lost 5 bases to trimming and J lost 4 bases, with 9 bases between them. The CDR3: CASSWEAGANVLTF. CDR3 nucleotides: TGTGCCAGCAGTTGGGAGGCCGGGGCCAACGTCCTGACTTTC.

V gene TRBV5-6 combines with J gene TRBJ1-2, with TRBD1 matching 9 bases. J gave up 7 bases and V 2 bases, and 18 bases lay outside the gene matches. Germline V gives CDR1 SGHDT, CDR2 YYEEEE. The CDR3 runs 18 residues. CDR3 loop: CASSLHPGMGTGFRGYTF. The DNA for the CDR3 is TGTGCCAGCAGCTTACACCCCGGAATGGGGACAGGGTTTCGTGGCTACACCTTC.

The chain combines TRBV3-1 (or the pseudogene TRBV3-2) with TRBJ1-2; 8 nucleotides agree with TRBD1. CDR1 is LGHDT, CDR2 YNNKEL, per germline (reference sequence). The CDR3 consists of 13 residues. After removal of 4 bases from V and 5 bases from J, the junction contained 3 bases not matched to a gene. The CDR3 here is CASSPGQVYGYTF. CDR3 DNA: TGTGCCAGCAGCCCGGGACAGGTATATGGCTACACCTTC.

This chain connects TRBV24-1 to TRBJ1-1; D ambiguous. This CDR3 is 13 amino acids long. Between the trimmed V and J ends, which lost 3 bases and 4 bases, there was a span of 8 bases. Germline CDR1 reads KGHDR; CDR2 reads SFDVKD. This CDR3 reads CATSDALGTEAFF. The CDR3 DNA sequence: TGTGCCACCAGTGATGCATTGGGCACTGAAGCTTTCTTT.

The chain links TRBV4-3 to TRBJ1-5; D call uncertain. CDR3 length: 14 amino acids. Per the germline V gene, CDR1 is LGHNA and CDR2 is YSLEER. Trimming left V 2 bases short and J 3 bases short, with 8 bases between. CDR3 in amino acids: CASSQSRNNQPQHF. CDR3 coding DNA: TGCGCCAGCAGCCAAAGTCGGAACAATCAGCCCCAGCATTTT.

This rearrangement joins TRBV19 to TRBJ2-2; weak D call: TRBD2 (5 bases). The CDR3 is made up of 16 amino acids. V was shortened by 7 bases and J by 2 bases, with 17 bases between the two germline ends. Germline assignment: CDR1 LNHDA and CDR2 SQIVND (reference sequence). CDR3 region: CASTPRASSNTGELFF. CDR3 bases: TGTGCCAGTACCCCCCGGGCTAGCAGTAACACCGGGGAGCTGTTTTTT.

V and J are TRBV7-9 and TRBJ2-2; D possibly uses TRBD1 or TRBD2 (6 bases each). The CDR3 has 15 amino acids. Germline values: CDR1 SEHNR, CDR2 FQNEAQ (reference sequence). The V gene lost 3 bases and the J gene lost 4 bases, with 12 bases spanning the gap. The CDR3 region is CASSFTGTGTGELFF. CDR3 bases: TGTGCCAGCAGCTTCACAGGGACTGGCACCGGGGAGCTGTTTTTT.

The chain combines TRBV4-3 with TRBJ2-2; possibly TRBD1 for D (5 bases). Germline V gene sequence: CDR1 LGHNA, CDR2 YSLEER. V was trimmed by 2 bases and J by 3 bases, leaving 7 bases between them. CDR3 length equals 14 residues. The DNA for the CDR3 is TGCGCCAGCAGCCAAAGGGGCTACACCGGGGAGCTGTTTTTT. This gives the protein CASSQRGYTGELFF.

The J gene is TRBJ2-3, the V gene TRBV7-8, with a possible D match to TRBD1 (5 bases). V was trimmed by 2 bases and J by 2 bases, leaving 14 bases between them. CDR3 length equals 16 residues. CDR1 is SGHVS, CDR2 FQNEAQ, per germline. The CDR3, as DNA: TGTGCCAGCAGCTTAAGGCAGCGACAGTCCACAGATACGCAGTATTTT. Translated, it gives CASSLRQRQSTDTQYF.

This chain connects TRBV5-4 to TRBJ2-1, with 7 bases aligning to TRBD1. The CDR3 is 14 residues long. V shed 0 bases, J shed 9 bases, and the junction held 6 bases outside the gene matches. Germline V gene data show CDR1 as SGHNT and CDR2 as YYREEE (reference sequence). CDR3 bases: TGTGCCAGCAGCTTGGCAGGGAAGGGGGCTGAGCAGTTCTTC. Encoded protein: CASSLAGKGAEQFF.

The chain is built from TRBV6-5 and TRBJ2-5; unclear D gene. The CDR3 is 12 amino acids. Between the trimmed V and J ends, which lost 10 bases and 4 bases, there was a span of 13 bases. The germline CDR1 and CDR2 sequences are MNHEY and SVGAGI. The CDR3 DNA reads TGTGCCACCAAGAGTTACCGAGAGACCCAGTACTTC. It specifies CATKSYRETQYF.

J is TRBJ1-3 and V is TRBV10-1; D is ambiguous. Germline CDR1 and CDR2: WNHNN and SYGVQD (reference sequence). The CDR3 sequence is 11 residues long. V was shortened by 5 bases and J by 3 bases, with 2 bases between the two germline ends. Written as DNA, the CDR3 is TGCGCCAGCAGTAATGGAAACACCATATATTTT. As protein: CASSNGNTIYF.

The gene calls are TRBV4-1 and TRBJ2-2; D call uncertain. Trimming pared 5 bases from V and 3 bases from J, leaving 10 bases between. The CDR3 consists of 14 residues. Germline loops: CDR1 MGHRA, CDR2 YSYEKL. The CDR3, as DNA: TGCGCCAGCAGCGTGGGTTATGACACCGGGGAGCTGTTTTTT. Translation: CASSVGYDTGELFF.